One sample yielded the 29 T cell receptor beta chains listed below, sequenced in a study of the immune and genomic landscape of osteosarcoma (TCRdb year 2020). Libraries were constructed by the immunoSEQ multiplex PCR assay. TCRdb carries this immuneACCESS record with in-frame sequences only. Its versions omit some clonotypes, under half of them owing to an unresolved V gene in the studies checked, with the rest unexplained. Counted in this sample were roughly 2,800 clones; 72% of them appeared once. The ten largest clones capture approximately 14% of the sample. Input material: tumor tissue from a local recurrence in the femur. The cell subset or site label of this sample denotes: locally recurrent osteosarcoma tumor. These receptors originate from a man younger than 35 with osteosarcoma. The age is the age at diagnosis.

The gene calls are TRBV19 and TRBJ1-5; weak D call: TRBD1 (6 bases). This CDR3 is 13 amino acids long. V dropped 4 bases and J dropped 6 bases, with 10 bases sitting between them. The germline V gene has CDR1 LNHDA and CDR2 SQIVND (reference sequence). CDR3 loop: CASSTDRFQPQHF. CDR3 nucleotides: TGTGCCAGTAGTACCGACAGGTTTCAGCCCCAGCATTTT.

This rearrangement joins TRBV29-1 to TRBJ2-1; D is uncertain. This CDR3 comprises 13 residues. From germline, CDR1 is SQVTM and CDR2 ANQGSEA. Trimming left V 5 bases short and J 4 bases short, with 12 bases between. In nucleotides, the CDR3 is TGCAGCGTTTTCCAAGGGCAGTACAATGAGCAGTTCTTC. Protein product: CSVFQGQYNEQFF.

The genes are TRBV6-1 and TRBJ1-2; perhaps TRBD1 as D (6 bases). The CDR3 runs 13 residues. The V gene's germline CDR1 is MNHNS and CDR2 SASEGT. V lost 3 bases and J 5 bases, leaving 10 bases between the germline ends. The CDR3 spells CASSEGAGYGYTF. CDR3 DNA: TGTGCCAGCAGTGAGGGGGCAGGGTATGGCTACACCTTC.

The V gene is TRBV7-3, the J gene TRBJ2-5, with D unresolved. The CDR3 contains 13 residues. V lost 1 base and J 2 bases, leaving 5 bases between the germline ends. The V gene's germline CDR1 is SGHTA and CDR2 FQGTGA. For the CDR3, the DNA is TGTGCCAGCAGCTTAAATCAGCAAGAGACCCAGTACTTC. This encodes CASSLNQQETQYF.

The chain recombines TRBV10-2 with TRBJ2-2, with TRBD2 matching 10 bases. There are 15 residues in the CDR3. Germline CDR1 reads WSHSY; CDR2 reads SAAADI. Trimming took 4 bases from V and 7 from J; bases not matched to a gene: 6. CDR3 coding DNA: TGCGCCAGCAGTGCAGCGGGAGGGCGAAACGGGGAGCTGTTTTTT. It encodes CASSAAGGRNGELFF.

Points on this clone: The sample has other DNA sequences that encode this CDR3 too. The chain links TRBV4-1 to TRBJ2-7; D is possibly TRBD2 (5 bases). Trimming stripped 4 bases from V and 0 bases from J, with 7 bases between. Looked up from germline, CDR1 is MGHRA and CDR2 is YSYEKL. The CDR3 consists of 13 residues. CDR3 sequence: CASSPEGSYEQYF. Here the CDR3 DNA reads TGCGCCAGCAGCCCCGAGGGCTCCTACGAGCAGTACTTC.

The V call is TRBV7-6, the J call TRBJ2-7; TRBD1 is a possible D gene (5 bases). The CDR3 is made up of 15 amino acids. Germline CDR1 is SGHVS and CDR2 is FNYEAQ. V was clipped by 1 base and J by 0 bases, with 10 bases between them. This CDR3 reads CASSLEQDLSYEQYF. The DNA of the CDR3 is TGTGCCAGCAGCTTAGAACAGGACCTCTCCTACGAGCAGTACTTC.

Within the sample, this clone is large. The junction differs from germline at one of its ends, possibly a read error. This sequence joins TRBV7-9 and TRBJ2-7; D not certain. The CDR3 is 12 residues long. Per the germline V gene, CDR1 is SEHNR and CDR2 is FQNEAQ (reference sequence). Here the CDR3 reads CASSLEGAVWSF. The CDR3 DNA follows: TGTGCCAGCAGCTTAGAAGGCGCTGTGTGGAGCTTC.

The chain is built from TRBV19 and TRBJ2-5, with D unclear. CDR3 length: 12 residues. With 6 bases removed from V and 5 bases from J, the gap between germline ends came to 10 bases. CDR1 and CDR2 from the germline V gene are LNHDA and SQIVND (reference sequence). CDR3 loop: CASRQSGETQYF. CDR3 nucleotides: TGTGCCAGTAGACAGTCCGGCGAGACCCAGTACTTC.

This chain uses TRBV19 with TRBJ2-7; 10 bases are a match to TRBD2. Germline V lookup: CDR1 LNHDA, CDR2 SQIVND (reference sequence). This CDR3 is built from 15 residues. Trimming took 1 base from V and 1 from J; bases not matched to a gene: 1. CDR3 sequence reads: CASSIVLAGSYEQYF. The CDR3, as DNA: TGTGCCAGTAGTATAGTACTAGCGGGGTCCTACGAGCAGTACTTC.

This clone was picked up one time. The chain carries TRBV5-1 and TRBJ1-3; D gene ambiguous. V was shortened by 1 base and J by 0 bases, with 17 bases between the two germline ends. This CDR3 spans 18 amino acids. CDR1 is SGHRS, CDR2 YFSETQ, per germline. CDR3 amino acids: CASSLSPLQELSGNTIYF. CDR3 DNA: TGCGCCAGCAGCTTGTCTCCCCTCCAGGAACTCTCTGGAAACACCATATATTTT.

This clone was counted once. The J gene is TRBJ1-2, the V gene TRBV4-2, with D uncertain. Trimming cost V 1 base and J 4 bases, with 13 bases left between them. Germline V gene data show CDR1 as LGHNA and CDR2 as YNFKEQ. The CDR3 runs 15 residues. CDR3 coding DNA: TGTGCCAGCAGCCAAGGGAGAGGAGGCCTCTATGGCTACACCTTC. Translation gives CASSQGRGGLYGYTF.

In this sample, this clone turned up once. This rearrangement joins TRBV6-5 to TRBJ2-1; no clear D. V dropped 4 bases and J dropped 4 bases, with 11 bases sitting between them. The CDR3 has 14 residues. Germline V gene lookup returns CDR1 MNHEY and CDR2 SVGAGI. The CDR3 DNA reads TGTGCCAGCAGTTGGAACAACCGGTACAATGAGCAGTTCTTC. It codes for CASSWNNRYNEQFF.

By share, this clone counts as large. The V and J genes are TRBV7-8 and TRBJ2-7, with TRBD1 identical over 7 bases. V lost 5 bases to trimming and J lost 1 base; unmatched junction nucleotides: 8. The V gene's germline CDR1 is SGHVS and CDR2 FQNEAQ. This CDR3 comprises 15 residues. Here the CDR3 DNA reads TGTGCCAGCAGCGTGACCGAGGGGGCTTCCTACGAGCAGTACTTC. It codes for CASSVTEGASYEQYF.

The chain carries TRBV6-1 and TRBJ2-5, with 9 bases identical to TRBD1. This CDR3 comprises 15 residues. The germline V gene encodes CDR1 MNHNS and CDR2 SASEGT. The ends lost 2 bases at V and 5 bases at J; junction bases unmatched: 6. The DNA for the CDR3 is TGTGCCAGCAGTGAAATTGGGGGGACAGGGGAGACCCAGTACTTC. Its translation is CASSEIGGTGETQYF.

In this sample, this clone turned up a few times. The chain is built from TRBV9 and TRBJ1-3, with 10 nucleotides matching TRBD1. Germline values: CDR1 SGDLS, CDR2 YYNGEE. With 3 bases clipped from V and 2 bases from J, the junction kept 5 bases outside the gene matches. This CDR3 contains 16 residues. The CDR3 region is CASSGGQGSPGNTIYF. DNA of the CDR3: TGTGCCAGCAGCGGGGGACAGGGGTCGCCTGGAAACACCATATATTTT.

The DNA for the CDR3 is TGTGCCAGCAACGAGGAGACATACGAGCAGTACTTC. Protein: CASNEETYEQYF. V is TRBV2 and J is TRBJ2-7; D not resolved. From germline, CDR1 is SNHLY and CDR2 FYNNEI. The CDR3 totals 12 residues. V dropped 7 bases and J dropped 4 bases, with 11 bases sitting between them.

V usage is TRBV6-6 and J usage is TRBJ2-7; D is ambiguous. CDR3 length: 14 amino acids. V was cut by 5 bases and J by 1 base, with 12 bases left in between. The germline CDR1 and CDR2 sequences are MNHNY and SVGAGI (reference sequence). The CDR3 DNA sequence: TGTGCCAGCAGTCGTTCCGTTCAGTCCTACGAGCAGTACTTC. It codes for CASSRSVQSYEQYF.

The V and J genes are TRBV2 and TRBJ1-5; D gene uncertain. Trimming took off 7 bases at V and 4 bases at J, with 14 bases between the two ends. CDR1 is SNHLY and CDR2 is FYNNEI in the germline V gene. This CDR3 region has 14 residues. CDR3 loop: CASNGGEDNQPQHF. CDR3 in DNA: TGTGCCAGCAATGGCGGAGAAGATAATCAGCCCCAGCATTTT.

The chain couples TRBV9 to TRBJ1-2, with TRBD1 identical over 9 bases. The V gene end was trimmed by 5 bases and the J gene end by 8 bases; junction bases not matched to a gene: 4. The germline V gene encodes CDR1 SGDLS and CDR2 YYNGEE. The CDR3 loop spans 12 amino acids. DNA of the CDR3: TGTGCCAGCAGTGGGACAGGGCCGGGCTACACCTTC. As protein: CASSGTGPGYTF. The full variable domain, in which reference TRBV9 and TRBJ1-2 provide the parts outside the CDR3, is DSGVTQTPKHLITATGQRVTLRCSPRSGDLSVYWYQQSLDQGLQFLIQYYNGEERAKGNILERFSAQQFPDLHSELNLSSLELGDSALYFCASSGTGPGYTFGSGTRLTVV.

The V call is TRBV6-4, the J call TRBJ2-3, with D possibly being TRBD2 (6 bases). The CDR3 is made up of 14 amino acids. Germline CDR1 is MRHNA and CDR2 is SNTAGT. V was cut by 0 bases and J by 6 bases, with 10 bases left in between. CDR3 bases: TGTGCCAGCAGTGACTCGGCGGGGTCGGATACGCAGTATTTT. Its translation: CASSDSAGSDTQYF.

This chain uses TRBV18 with TRBJ1-1; TRBD1 might be the D (5 bases). The V end was cut by 2 bases, the J end by 4 bases, with 8 bases between. Germline V CDR1 and CDR2: KGHSH, LQKENI. The CDR3 is made up of 13 amino acids. CDR3 nucleotides: TGTGCCAGCTCACCAGGGCAGGGCACTGAAGCTTTCTTT. This gives the protein CASSPGQGTEAFF. Full variable domain (remainder filled in from reference TRBV18 and TRBJ1-1): NAGVMQNPRHLVRRRGQEARLRCSPMKGHSHVYWYRQLPEEGLKFMVYLQKENIIDESGMPKERFSAEFPKEGPSILRIQQVVRGDSAAYFCASSPGQGTEAFFGQGTRLTVV.

This chain connects TRBV7-3 to TRBJ2-1, with D possibly being TRBD2 (6 bases). Trimming took 1 base from V and 8 from J, leaving 18 bases between them. CDR1 SGHTA and CDR2 FQGTGA come from the germline V gene. This CDR3 is built from 16 residues. In DNA, the CDR3 is TGTGCCAGCAGCTTAAATACGGCGGGGCAGTTGCATGAGCAGTTCTTC. Translated: CASSLNTAGQLHEQFF. Full variable domain (outside the CDR3, taken from reference TRBV7-3 and TRBJ2-1): GAGVSQTPSNKVTEKGKYVELRCDPISGHTALYWYRQSLGQGPEFLIYFQGTGAADDSGLPNDRFFAVRPEGSVSTLKIQRTERGDSAVYLCASSLNTAGQLHEQFFGPGTRLTVL.

J is TRBJ1-4 and V is TRBV9, with D uncertain. Trimming took off 0 bases at V and 4 bases at J, with 10 bases between the two ends. The CDR3 consists of 15 residues. Germline V gene sequence: CDR1 SGDLS, CDR2 YYNGEE. DNA of the CDR3: TGTGCCAGCAGCGTAGGTCTGCAGGATAATGAAAAACTGTTTTTT. This translates into CASSVGLQDNEKLFF.

The chain is built from TRBV7-2 and TRBJ2-3, with D perhaps matching TRBD1 (5 bases). Trimming took off 1 base at V and 2 bases at J, with 16 bases between the two ends. This CDR3 is built from 17 residues. Germline V gene lookup returns CDR1 SGHTA and CDR2 FQGNSA. CDR3 residues: CASSLGPSGLSTDTQYF. The CDR3 DNA sequence: TGTGCCAGCAGCTTAGGGCCCTCAGGGCTATCCACAGATACGCAGTATTTT.

V usage is TRBV10-2 and J usage is TRBJ2-5, with TRBD2 matching 11 bases. Germline V gene sequence: CDR1 WSHSY, CDR2 SAAADI. The CDR3 spans 15 residues. J gave up 5 bases and V 6 bases, and 8 bases lay outside the gene matches. CDR3 loop: CASRGTSGPLETQYF. The CDR3, as DNA: TGCGCCAGCAGGGGGACTAGCGGACCGTTGGAGACCCAGTACTTC.

This rearrangement joins TRBV7-2 to TRBJ2-6, with D uncertain. CDR1 and CDR2 from the germline V gene are SGHTA and FQGNSA. V shed 5 bases and J shed 0 bases, with 11 bases lying between them. The CDR3 sequence is 16 residues long. In DNA form, the CDR3 reads TGTGCCAGCAGCCCGAGCACGCTCTCTGGGGCCAACGTCCTGACTTTC. It translates to CASSPSTLSGANVLTF.

The chain couples TRBV9 to TRBJ2-2; unclear D gene. From germline, CDR1 is SGDLS and CDR2 YYNGEE. With 5 bases removed from V and 2 bases from J, the gap between germline ends came to 13 bases. This CDR3 has 15 amino acids. In nucleotides, the CDR3 is TGTGCCAGCAGACCCGGAAGAGTTAACACCGGGGAGCTGTTTTTT. It specifies CASRPGRVNTGELFF. Full variable domain (rest looked up from reference TRBV9 and TRBJ2-2): DSGVTQTPKHLITATGQRVTLRCSPRSGDLSVYWYQQSLDQGLQFLIQYYNGEERAKGNILERFSAQQFPDLHSELNLSSLELGDSALYFCASRPGRVNTGELFFGEGSRLTVL.

This chain uses TRBV7-3 with TRBJ2-5, with D uncertain. The CDR3 length is 16 residues. V lost 0 bases, J lost 5 bases, and 16 bases lay in between. CDR1 SGHTA and CDR2 FQGTGA come from the germline V gene. The DNA of the CDR3 is TGTGCCAGCAGCTTAACGGGTACGGGTTTAATGGAGACCCAGTACTTC. Amino acids: CASSLTGTGLMETQYF.